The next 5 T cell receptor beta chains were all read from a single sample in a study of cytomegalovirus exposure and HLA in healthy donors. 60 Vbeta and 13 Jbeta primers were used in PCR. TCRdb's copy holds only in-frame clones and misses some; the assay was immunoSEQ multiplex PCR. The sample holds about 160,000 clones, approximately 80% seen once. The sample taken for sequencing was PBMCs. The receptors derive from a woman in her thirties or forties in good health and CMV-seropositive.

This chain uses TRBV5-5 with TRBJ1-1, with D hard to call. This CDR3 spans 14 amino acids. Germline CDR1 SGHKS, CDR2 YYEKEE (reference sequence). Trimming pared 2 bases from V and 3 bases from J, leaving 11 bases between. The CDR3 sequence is CASSLSMADTEAFF. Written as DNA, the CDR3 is TGTGCCAGCAGCTTATCGATGGCGGACACTGAAGCTTTCTTT.

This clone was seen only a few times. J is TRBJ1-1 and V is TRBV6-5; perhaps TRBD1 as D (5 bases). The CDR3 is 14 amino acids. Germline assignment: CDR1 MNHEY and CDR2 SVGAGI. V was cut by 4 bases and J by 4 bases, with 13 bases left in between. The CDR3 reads CASSWLGGGTEAFF. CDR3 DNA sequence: TGTGCCAGCAGTTGGCTCGGGGGGGGCACTGAAGCTTTCTTT.

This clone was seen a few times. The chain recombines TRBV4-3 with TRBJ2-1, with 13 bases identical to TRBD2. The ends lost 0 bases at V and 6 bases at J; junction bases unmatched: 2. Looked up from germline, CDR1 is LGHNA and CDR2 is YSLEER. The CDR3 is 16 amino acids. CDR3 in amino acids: CASSQDGLAGVNEQFF. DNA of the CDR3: TGCGCCAGCAGCCAAGATGGACTAGCGGGGGTCAATGAGCAGTTCTTC.

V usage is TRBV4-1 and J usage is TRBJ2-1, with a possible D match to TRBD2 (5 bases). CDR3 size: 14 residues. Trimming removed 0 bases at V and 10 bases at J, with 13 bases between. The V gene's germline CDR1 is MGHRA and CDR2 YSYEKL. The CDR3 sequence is CASSQDLAREEQFF. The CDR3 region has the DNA TGCGCCAGCAGCCAAGATCTGGCTCGGGAAGAGCAGTTCTTC.

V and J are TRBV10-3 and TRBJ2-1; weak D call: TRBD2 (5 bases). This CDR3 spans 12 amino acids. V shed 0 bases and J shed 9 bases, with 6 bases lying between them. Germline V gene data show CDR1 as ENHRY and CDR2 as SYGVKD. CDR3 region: CAISESSGEQFF. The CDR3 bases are TGTGCCATCAGTGAGTCGAGCGGTGAGCAGTTCTTC.